This T cell receptor beta chain stems from a study of early T cells in non-severe SARS-CoV-2 infection. The CDR3 is 16 residues long. The V end lost 0 bases, the J end lost 0 bases, and 9 bases lay between the germline ends. Germline V gene lookup returns CDR1 MGHRA and CDR2 YSYEKL. This clonotype was picked up a small number of times. MiXCR, applied by TCRdb to the 5' RACE reads, yields one record per CDR3 protein. The sample has just under 60,000 distinct CDR3 sequences, 8.5% to 10% seen once. The chain joins TRBV4-1 to TRBJ2-1, with a weak D call TRBD2 (5 bases). What was sequenced was whole blood. The source of this sequence is an adult who was a healthcare worker with PCR-confirmed SARS-CoV-2 infection or an uninfected control (not recorded which). CDR3: CASSQDGESSYNEQFF. CDR3 DNA: TGCGCCAGCAGCCAAGATGGGGAGAGCTCCTACAATGAGCAGTTCTTC.